Detailed here is one T cell receptor beta chain. This sample is part of a study of identical twins. The V and J ends lost 4 bases and 5 bases respectively, with 15 bases between them. This CDR3 spans 14 amino acids. Germline V CDR1 and CDR2: LGHDT, YNNKEL (reference sequence). A single record per CDR3 protein comes from TCRdb applying MiXCR to the 5' RACE reads. The sample lists some 590,000 distinct CDR3 sequences; 9% to 10% were seen once. This sample also belongs to another study, concerning yellow fever vaccine responses in identical twins.

The V call is TRBV3-1, the J call TRBJ2-7; D is possibly TRBD2 (5 bases). This TCR was sampled from a woman younger than 35 in good health. Sequencing was carried out using PBMCs. This CDR3 is CASSPGAGSHEQYF. As DNA, the CDR3 is TGTGCCAGCAGCCCCGGTGCGGGCTCGCACGAGCAGTACTTC.